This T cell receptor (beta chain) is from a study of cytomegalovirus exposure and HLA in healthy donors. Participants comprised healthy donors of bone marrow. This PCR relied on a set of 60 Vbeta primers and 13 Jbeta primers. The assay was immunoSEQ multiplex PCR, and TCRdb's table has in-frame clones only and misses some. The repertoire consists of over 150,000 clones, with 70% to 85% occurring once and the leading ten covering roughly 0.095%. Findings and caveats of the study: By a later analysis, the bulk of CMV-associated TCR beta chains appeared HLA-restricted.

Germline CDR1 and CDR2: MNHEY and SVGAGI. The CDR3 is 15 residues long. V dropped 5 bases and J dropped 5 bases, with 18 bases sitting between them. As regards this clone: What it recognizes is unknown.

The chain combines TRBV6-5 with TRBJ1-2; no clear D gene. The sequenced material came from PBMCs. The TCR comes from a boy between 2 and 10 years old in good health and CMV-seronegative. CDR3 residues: CASSHGISSGYGYTF. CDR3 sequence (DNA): TGTGCCAGCAGTCACGGAATTTCATCGGGGTATGGCTACACCTTC.